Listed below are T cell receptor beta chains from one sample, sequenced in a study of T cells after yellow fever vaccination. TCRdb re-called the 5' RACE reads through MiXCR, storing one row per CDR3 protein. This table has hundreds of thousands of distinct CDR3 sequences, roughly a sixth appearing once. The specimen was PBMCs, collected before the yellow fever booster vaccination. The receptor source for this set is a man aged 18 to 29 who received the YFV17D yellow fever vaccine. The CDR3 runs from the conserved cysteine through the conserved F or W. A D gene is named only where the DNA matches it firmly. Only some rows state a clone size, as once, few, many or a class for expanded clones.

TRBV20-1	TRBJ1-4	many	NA	TGCAGCGCCCCGGCAGCTTCAACTAATGAAAAACTGTTTTTT	CSAPAASTNEKLFF
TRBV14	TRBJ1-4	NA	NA	TGTGCCAGCAGGTCCGGGACCGCTAATGAAAAACTGTTTTTT	CASRSGTANEKLFF
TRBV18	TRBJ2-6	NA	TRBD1	TGTGCCAGCTCACCGATGGCAGGGGGAACTGGGGCCAACGTCCTGACTTTC	CASSPMAGGTGANVLTF
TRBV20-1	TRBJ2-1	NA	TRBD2	TGCAGTGCCAGAAAAGCGGGGGGCACTGCTAGCTCCTACAATGAGCAGTTCTTC	CSARKAGGTASSYNEQFF
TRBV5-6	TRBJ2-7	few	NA	TGTGCCAGCAGCTTTGTCACGTCTAGGGACAACTACGAGCAGTACTTC	CASSFVTSRDNYEQYF
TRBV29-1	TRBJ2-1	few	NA	TGCAGCGTTGGCGGTGGGGCCCAGGGTAATGAGCAGTTCTTC	CSVGGGAQGNEQFF
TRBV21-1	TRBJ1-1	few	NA	TGTGCCAGCAGCAGAGATCACACTGAAGCTTTCTTT	CASSRDHTEAFF
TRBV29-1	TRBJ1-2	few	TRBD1	TGCAGCGTTGGGGGGAAACAGGGGCGGAGCAACTATGGCTACACCTTC	CSVGGKQGRSNYGYTF
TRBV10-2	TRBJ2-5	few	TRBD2	TGCGCCAGCAGTGAGACGGGGGGTCTAGAGACCCAGTACTTC	CASSETGGLETQYF
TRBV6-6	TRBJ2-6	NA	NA	TGTGCCAGCAGTTATGGGGCCAACGTCCTGACTTTC	CASSYGANVLTF
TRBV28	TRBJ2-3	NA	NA	TGTGCCAGCAGCCCAGCACCGGGGGGCACAGATACGCAGTATTTT	CASSPAPGGTDTQYF
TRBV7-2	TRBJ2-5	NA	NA	TGTGCCAGCAGCGCGGACTTATCATTGGAGACCCAGTACTTC	CASSADLSLETQYF
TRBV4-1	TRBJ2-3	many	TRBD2	TGCGCCAGCAGCGCCCGCAACGGGGGGAGGGCAGATACGCAGTATTTT	CASSARNGGRADTQYF
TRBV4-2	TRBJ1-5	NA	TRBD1	TGTGCCAGCAGCCAAGGGGACAGGGCCAATCAGCCCCAGCATTTT	CASSQGDRANQPQHF
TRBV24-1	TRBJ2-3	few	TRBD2	TGTGCCACCAGTGATCCCGGGACTAGGGGGGATACGCAGTATTTT	CATSDPGTRGDTQYF